This T cell receptor (beta chain) is from a study of T cell responses to AZD1222 COVID-19 vaccine. General observations from the study: Spike-specific TCR breadth and depth rose after two AZD1222 doses. Spike was spanned by vaccine-associated CD4 TCRs, with dominance at 160-218 and 743-854. Among AZD1222 vaccinees, only five or six were seropositive at baseline. It was only after the peak T cell response that any repertoires were sampled.

Sequencing used immunoSEQ multiplex PCR; TCRdb keeps in-frame clones, though not all of them. This sample yields some 150,000 clones, of which 93% are seen a single time; 0.7% to 0.9% belongs to the top ten. In regard to this clone: No antigen is known for it.

Per the germline V gene, CDR1 is MGHDK and CDR2 is SYGVNS. This CDR3 has 16 residues. With V trimmed by 2 bases and J by 5 bases, 8 bases remained unmatched. This chain joins TRBV25-1 and TRBJ1-5, with 8 bases fitting TRBD1. This clonotype originated in an adult in good health. This specimen consisted of peripheral blood, obtained on day 0 of AZD1222 vaccination. The DNA of the CDR3 is TGTGCCAGCAGTGAAATTGGGACAGGAAATGATCAGCCCCAGCATTTT. This codes for CASSEIGTGNDQPQHF.